The T cell receptor (beta chain) described here comes from a study of cytomegalovirus exposure and HLA in healthy donors (dated by TCRdb to 2015 to 2018). General notes on the study: According to an earlier analysis of a few hundred of the donors, 150 million to 200 million T cells yielded 95 million to 140 million unique TCR beta sequences and 276 Gb of sequence data. About 280 gigabases of sequencing data and approximately 85 million unique TCR sequences were included in an early release covering about 620 HLA-typed donors. Among the roughly 400 genotyped donors, approximately 76% belonged to the genetic ancestry cluster associated with self-reported Caucasian donors. The aim of the study was to test whether cataloging public T cell receptors could identify signatures of past pathogen exposure. The T cell repertoires of some 700 subjects were profiled by immunosequencing and related to cytomegalovirus serostatus. A separate validation cohort of 100 to 150 different subjects was used in addition to the roughly 670-subject first cohort. To predict cytomegalovirus infection status, the study brought together high-throughput TCR immunosequencing, statistical association of individual TCRs with disease status, and machine learning. A later analysis re-analyzed previously published TCR beta repertoires from about 600 donors and added high-resolution HLA genotyping to study TCR occurrence patterns. The later analysis used no new phenotypic data to find candidate immune exposures, relying instead on TCR beta sequences and their occurrence across donors. An earlier analysis of around 580 of the donors used high-throughput TCR beta sequencing to judge whether each TCR beta V gene segment behaved as functional or pseudogenic. Donor age, sex, ethnicity and CMV serostatus were collected together with the repertoire data. A later genetic analysis used genome-wide SNP genotypes for about 65% of the roughly 670 donors, treating that subset as a discovery cohort. Every repertoire in the discovery cohort had been generated on one and the same sequencing platform. HLA typing covered class I and class II loci at four-digit resolution. The number of typed donors differed by locus: about 620-640 for A, B, C, DRB1 and DQB1; 522 for DQA1; fewer than 610 for DPA1; and around 490 for DPB1. Several DR-DQ haplotypes were handled as single units for association and clustering because linkage in the cohort was strong. Across approximately 400 genotyped donors of the cohort, an average of approximately 240,000 unique TCR beta nucleotide sequences per donor were sequenced, and approximately 17% of those sequences were non-productive. Broad study findings and their caveats: A group of highly shared sequence variants was considered likely to be a technical artifact of the sequencing pipeline. Compared with equally common non-associated chains, HLA-associated TCR beta chains in a later analysis were more clonally expanded and had lower generation probabilities. Compared with the 666-donor mean, donors in an Asian-associated ancestry cluster had fewer N-insertions in productive TCRs, according to a later genetic analysis. A few of the identified cytomegalovirus-associated TCR beta chains were confirmed in vitro to be specific for cytomegalovirus antigens. Roughly uniform sequencing depth across donors was assumed in presence/absence analyses, although this assumption may not hold. Specific HLA alleles were associated with 15,000 to 20,000 TCR beta sequences at a false discovery rate of 0.05 in a later analysis. Most TCR sequences were observed very rarely across donors, whereas some public TCRs were present in many individuals. In a later analysis, several top co-occurrence clusters were reported to appear linked to parvovirus B19, influenza, CMV and Epstein-Barr virus. A further reported finding was that TCR beta sequences accurately predicted the HLA-A and HLA-B alleles for most subjects in the first cohort. Cytomegalovirus status was reported to be diagnosed by the classifier with high specificity and sensitivity in both the original and validation cohorts. An association between a missense DCLRE1C variant and V-gene and J-gene trimming of TCR beta chains was found in a later genetic analysis and replicated in an independent cohort. Some IMGT-functional V segments, including TRBV6-2 and TRBV6-3, could not be distinguished by the 87-base-pair reads and were therefore excluded. A total of 164 TCR beta chains were listed by the study as associated with cytomegalovirus. The cohort was sequenced for TCR beta chains only, and without alpha or paired-chain data the features that could be detected were limited. The only immune exposure information available for the cohort was CMV serostatus. Assigning TCR associations to individual alleles was difficult when HLA alleles, especially DR and DQ, strongly co-occurred. Because HLA typing was unavailable for some donors at each locus, only the typed subset was used in association tests. A later analysis found that most CMV-associated TCR beta chains appeared HLA-restricted, with HLA associations seemingly driven largely by CMV exposure. In a later analysis, TCR association rates were found to vary across HLA loci, with the most associated TCRs seen for DRB1 alleles and the fewest for HLA-C alleles. An earlier analysis of approximately 530 of the donors showed that most TCR beta V segments appeared in productive rearrangements either about 87% or about 30% of the time, which broadly matched IMGT annotations. The earlier analysis of approximately 560 of the donors excluded 15 to 20 rarely observed V segments, including chromosome 9 orphons, because counts were too low. According to the authors, the approach could potentially be generalized to other disease states and immunological phenotypes. Linkage disequilibrium might explain the correlated functional status among segregating V segments, but an unknown experimental factor could not be excluded.

Trimming removed 8 bases from V and 4 bases from J; the gene matches leave 4 bases unexplained. From its cysteine to its phenylalanine, the CDR3 spans 12 amino acids. The sequence is cut down to CDR3 DNA, 36 bases in frame from base 1. CDR1 and CDR2 (MDHEN, SYDVKM) derive from the germline V gene. A remark on this clone: Its antigen remains unidentified. No clone much larger than this one lies a single base away; base qualities are absent.

Library preparation employed the immunoSEQ multiplex PCR assay. A mixture of 60 forward primers for TCR Vbeta segments and 13 reverse primers for TCR Jbeta segments was used in the multiplex PCR. The CDR3 region of rearranged TCR beta genes was amplified from genomic DNA by a multiplex PCR assay. The amplified TCR beta libraries were sequenced on the Illumina HiSeq System as 87-base-pair reads. As for the authors' bioinformatics: In a later analysis, some 80 million unique TCR beta chains were counted across the roughly 670 repertoires, and roughly 9.9 million of these chains were shared by at least two donors. Raw reads were error-corrected and collapsed into unique sequences by a nearest-neighbor algorithm in which closely related sequences were merged to remove PCR and sequencing errors. V, D and J gene segments were assigned by aligning CDR3 sequences to IMGT reference sequences. For a sequence to be retained, at least a six-nucleotide match to both a V gene segment and a J gene segment was required. Rearrangements were called productive when the CDR3 lacked stop codons and stayed in frame with V and J; all others were non-productive. Following IMGT convention, CDR3 was defined as the stretch from the second conserved V-encoded cysteine up to the conserved J-encoded phenylalanine. The earlier analysis of around 640 of the donors excluded sequences that lacked an unambiguous match to a single V gene segment. In an earlier analysis of 587 of the donors, V segments were called functional above 56.7% productive rearrangements and were called segregating when the between-donor standard deviation exceeded 5%. A statistical classification framework was built to diagnose cytomegalovirus status from the catalog of TCR beta chain sequences. A later analysis assigned V and J genes by comparing TCR nucleotide sequences with IMGT/GENE-DB human TR gene sequences. A later analysis assigned CDR3 sequences and most-parsimonious VDJ recombination scenarios with the TCRdist pipeline. In a later analysis, each TCR beta chain was defined by its CDR3 amino acid sequence together with its V-gene family, and reads lacking a unique V-gene family were excluded. To address suspected cross-contamination and a sequencing artifact, a later analysis removed approximately 590 highly shared, low-generation-probability nucleotide sequences. In a later analysis, a clonal expansion index was calculated for each public chain from normalized within-repertoire ranks of inferred template counts. Generation probabilities in a later analysis came from a VDJ recombination model fitted to out-of-frame rearrangements, and those results were checked against IGoR. In a later analysis, hypergeometric tests were used to score TCR-TCR, TCR-HLA and TCR-CMV co-occurrence, with a repertoire-size bias correction applied to TCR pairs. To estimate false discovery rates, a later analysis permuted the HLA or CMV assignments 20 times. In a later analysis, co-occurring TCRs were grouped using DBSCAN, and TCRdist sequence similarity was added for clustering within HLA-allele-positive subsets. Repertoires with fewer than 30,000 or more than 120,000 public chains were left out of co-occurrence clustering, as were five repertoires with anomalous nucleotide sharing. TCRdb carries this immuneACCESS record with in-frame sequences only. Its versions omit some clonotypes, under half of them owing to an unresolved V gene in the studies checked, with the rest unexplained. Clone size and the V and J calls come from that table; the DNA yielded D and trimming. In this sample the table shows about 180,000 clones, 70% to 85% of which occur a single time. Approximately 3.7% of the sample comes from the top ten.

The cohort comprised 550 to 700 healthy bone marrow donors. Cohort members were all nominally healthy when sampled, although unrecorded immune exposures were likely present. The donor was CMV seropositive and was included in the group of almost 300 seropositive cohort members. A peripheral blood sample was provided by each donor, and peripheral blood mononuclear cells were used for TCR beta sequencing. The Qiagen DNeasy Blood Extraction Kit was used to extract genomic DNA from the blood cell samples. The clonotype comes from a woman aged 55-75 years in good health and CMV-seropositive. Sequenced sample: PBMCs. The chain is encoded by TRBV28 joined to TRBJ1-2, with 7 bases aligning to TRBD1. For the CDR3, the sequence is CASVGTVYGYTF. The nucleotide sequence is given as TGTGCCAGCGTCGGGACAGTCTATGGCTACACCTTC.